Shown below are 4 T cell receptor beta chains from a single sample sequenced in a study of T-cell memory formation after mild COVID-19. TCRdb fed the 5' RACE reads into MiXCR, producing one record per CDR3 protein. In the table there are about 340,000 distinct CDR3 sequences, about 20% of which are singletons. The sample comprised PBMCs or a T cell subset sorted from them (not recorded which). The receptors here all came from a young man who had mild COVID-19 (a few samples of this study predate the infection). Cell type and time point are not known.

The chain joins TRBV6-5 to TRBJ1-6; D is unclear. CDR3 length: 15 residues. V lost 0 bases to trimming and J lost 8 bases, with 11 bases between them. Germline V gene sequence: CDR1 MNHEY, CDR2 SVGAGI. The CDR3 loop is CASSYSPFGDSPLHF. CDR3 sequence (DNA): TGTGCCAGCAGTTACTCGCCTTTCGGCGATTCACCCCTCCACTTT.

This clonotype came up many times. The V call is TRBV12-3 or TRBV12-4, the J call TRBJ2-2, with D maybe TRBD2 (5 bases). V was clipped by 3 bases and J by 1 base, with 6 bases between them. The CDR3 is 14 amino acids. The CDR3 DNA is TGTGCCAGCAGTTTCGGACTGAACACCGGGGAGCTGTTTTTT. Translated: CASSFGLNTGELFF.

V is TRBV4-3 and J is TRBJ2-6; 7 bases align to TRBD1. This CDR3 is 17 amino acids long. Trimming removed 1 base from V and 2 bases from J; junction bases left unmatched: 5. Germline loops: CDR1 LGHNA, CDR2 YSLEER. The CDR3 loop reads CASSQVTQGAGANVLTF. In DNA, the CDR3 is TGCGCCAGCAGCCAAGTAACGCAGGGGGCTGGGGCCAACGTCCTGACTTTC.

This clonotype occurred many times. The CDR3 DNA sequence: TGCGCCAGCAGCCAAGAGTCCTGGGGTGGCTACACCTTC. Translated, it gives CASSQESWGGYTF. This chain links TRBV4-3 with TRBJ1-2; D is ambiguous. V lost 0 bases to trimming and J lost 7 bases, with 9 bases between them. This CDR3 is built from 13 residues. The V gene's germline CDR1 is LGHNA and CDR2 YSLEER.